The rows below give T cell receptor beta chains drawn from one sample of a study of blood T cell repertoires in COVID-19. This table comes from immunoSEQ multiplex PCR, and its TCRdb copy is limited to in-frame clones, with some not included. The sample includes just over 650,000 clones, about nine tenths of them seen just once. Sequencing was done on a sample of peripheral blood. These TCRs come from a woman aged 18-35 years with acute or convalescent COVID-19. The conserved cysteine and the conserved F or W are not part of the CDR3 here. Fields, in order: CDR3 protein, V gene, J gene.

cdr3_aa: ASSEQLGLAGYNEQF; v_call: TRBV5-1; j_call: TRBJ2-1
cdr3_aa: ASSLSGGNEQF; v_call: TRBV12-3/TRBV12-4; j_call: TRBJ2-1
cdr3_aa: ASSLRGSYEQY; v_call: TRBV27; j_call: TRBJ2-7
cdr3_aa: ASSGLAHSTDTQY; v_call: TRBV2; j_call: TRBJ2-3
cdr3_aa: ASSPPQGAPNTEAF; v_call: TRBV2; j_call: TRBJ1-1
cdr3_aa: ASRPGGAGEKLF; v_call: TRBV5-6; j_call: TRBJ1-4
cdr3_aa: ARITPTRVEVDTQY; v_call: TRBV7-2; j_call: TRBJ2-3
cdr3_aa: ASSFQGMETQY; v_call: TRBV12-3/TRBV12-4; j_call: TRBJ2-5
cdr3_aa: ASSNSLGGAKLSQY; v_call: TRBV5-1; j_call: TRBJ2-7
cdr3_aa: ASSEGSVSTDTQY; v_call: TRBV6-4; j_call: TRBJ2-3
cdr3_aa: ASSLVDRGYGYT; v_call: TRBV5-6; j_call: TRBJ1-2
cdr3_aa: ASSEASGTEAF; v_call: TRBV6-1; j_call: TRBJ1-1
cdr3_aa: ASKGAGNTIY; v_call: TRBV6-5; j_call: TRBJ1-3
cdr3_aa: ASSVETGKNGYT; v_call: TRBV9; j_call: TRBJ1-2
cdr3_aa: ASSVRGQANGYT; v_call: TRBV9; j_call: TRBJ1-2
cdr3_aa: ASSVGGEETQY; v_call: TRBV9; j_call: TRBJ2-5
cdr3_aa: ASSLKGLYGYT; v_call: TRBV12-3/TRBV12-4; j_call: TRBJ1-2
cdr3_aa: ASSPERQTEAF; v_call: TRBV18; j_call: TRBJ1-1
cdr3_aa: ASSSGNGYT; v_call: TRBV27; j_call: TRBJ1-2
cdr3_aa: ASSRLTGAAGELF; v_call: TRBV4-3; j_call: TRBJ2-2
cdr3_aa: ASSLAPRGQGMAF; v_call: TRBV5-1; j_call: TRBJ1-1
cdr3_aa: ASSQGTFTAAF; v_call: TRBV4-3; j_call: TRBJ1-1
cdr3_aa: ASSQGQTSNYGYT; v_call: TRBV4-3; j_call: TRBJ1-2
cdr3_aa: ASSIGGGAEAF; v_call: TRBV19; j_call: TRBJ1-1
cdr3_aa: ASSRGQPYEKFH; v_call: TRBV6-5; j_call: TRBJ1-6
cdr3_aa: ASSRGEGLYEQY; v_call: TRBV3-1/TRBV3-2; j_call: TRBJ2-7
cdr3_aa: ASSFRDSENEKLF; v_call: TRBV5-5; j_call: TRBJ1-4
cdr3_aa: ASMTGGFNEQF; v_call: TRBV19; j_call: TRBJ2-1
cdr3_aa: ASSQGLEQGNGYT; v_call: TRBV4-2; j_call: TRBJ1-2
cdr3_aa: ATSDPAGQDYNEQF; v_call: TRBV24-1; j_call: TRBJ2-1
cdr3_aa: ASSFPGPGEQY; v_call: TRBV12-3/TRBV12-4; j_call: TRBJ2-7
cdr3_aa: ASRRLRGPQYGYT; v_call: TRBV2; j_call: TRBJ1-2
cdr3_aa: ASSYTGLAFTGELF; v_call: TRBV3-1/TRBV3-2; j_call: TRBJ2-2